Sequencing of this T cell receptor (beta chain) was carried out in a study of T cell changes during pregnancy in multiple sclerosis. The method was immunoSEQ multiplex PCR; TCRdb's version includes in-frame clones alone and lacks a portion of them. The data contain some 60,000 clones, more than 75% of them seen just once; the ten biggest clones take up 3% to 4%. The CDR3 extends over 15 amino acids. V dropped 1 base and J dropped 10 bases, with 20 bases sitting between them. The germline V gene has CDR1 SGHVS and CDR2 FQNEAQ. The specimen comprised peripheral blood, sampled in the first trimester of pregnancy. The TCR was taken from a female donor in good health, enrolled as a control in a pregnancy study. This sequence joins TRBV7-8 and TRBJ2-7; perhaps TRBD1 as D (6 bases). The CDR3 is CASSLGLQGTPTQYF. The CDR3 DNA sequence: TGTGCCAGCAGCTTAGGCCTTCAGGGGACACCAACCCAGTACTTC.